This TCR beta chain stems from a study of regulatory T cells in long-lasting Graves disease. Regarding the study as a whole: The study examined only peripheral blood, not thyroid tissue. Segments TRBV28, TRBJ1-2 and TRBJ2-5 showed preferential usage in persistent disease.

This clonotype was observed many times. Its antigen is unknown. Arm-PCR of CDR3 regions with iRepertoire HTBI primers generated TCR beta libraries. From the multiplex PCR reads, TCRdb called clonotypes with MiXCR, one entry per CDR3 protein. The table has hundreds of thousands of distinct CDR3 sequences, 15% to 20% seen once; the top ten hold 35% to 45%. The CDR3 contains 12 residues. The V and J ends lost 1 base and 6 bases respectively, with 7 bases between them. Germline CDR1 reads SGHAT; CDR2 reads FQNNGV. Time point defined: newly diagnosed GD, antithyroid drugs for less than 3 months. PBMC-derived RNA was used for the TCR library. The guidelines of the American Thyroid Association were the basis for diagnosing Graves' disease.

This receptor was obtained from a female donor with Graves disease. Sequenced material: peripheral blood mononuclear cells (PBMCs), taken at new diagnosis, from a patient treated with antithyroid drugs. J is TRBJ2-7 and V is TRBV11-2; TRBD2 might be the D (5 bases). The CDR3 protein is CASSLGRSEQYF. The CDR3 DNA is TGTGCCAGCAGCTTAGGGAGGAGCGAGCAGTACTTC.